The present T cell receptor (beta chain) was sequenced within a study of T cell responses to AZD1222 COVID-19 vaccine (dated by TCRdb to 2020 to 2023). The study in broad terms: Because spike-specific TCR depth and breadth did not differ between the two schedules, AZD1222 recipients who got a second dose at roughly 4 weeks were pooled with those who got a second dose at roughly 12 weeks. A total of about 230 trial participants underwent TCR sequencing, of whom 207 received two doses of AZD1222 and roughly 25 received two doses of the MenACWY control vaccine. Trial participants were enrolled by age into subgroups of 18-55, 56-69 and 70-plus years, and roughly 150, 30 and 60 TCR-sequenced participants, respectively, were included in these subgroups.

This specimen's time point label, per the study, means: baseline before first vaccination. Samples from vaccinated people were obtained from the UK trials COV001 and COV002, which included a single-blind randomized controlled phase 2/3 trial of AZD1222 (ChAdOx1 nCoV-19) in healthy adults. For TCRbeta chain sequencing, PBMC samples were collected from trial participants at day 0 and at day 28 after the second dose. The full study reports these points: Nearly half of unique spike-specific TCRs reportedly recognized epitopes outside regions mutated in the B.1.351 and B.1.1.7 variants. In the small 56-69-year group, the increase in depth fell short of significance, most likely because of low power. CD4 TCRs associated with the vaccine covered the entire spike protein, and the dominant responses were in regions 160-218 and 743-854. Participants were mostly white British and included more females than males, and it was suggested by the authors that clonal diversity may have been underestimated. Conclusions about previously exposed vaccinees are limited, since just five or six AZD1222 recipients were seropositive for SARS-CoV-2 at baseline. A significant rise in spike-specific TCR breadth and depth was observed after two AZD1222 doses relative to day 0 and relative to MenACWY recipients. Because no day 14 peak-response samples were available, repertoires were characterized only after the peak T cell response.

To note about this clone: Its specific antigen is unknown. There are no base qualities to consult, and no much larger clone falls within one base.

The CDR3 regions of human TCRbeta chains were analyzed by immunosequencing. On the authors' methods: Repertoire TCRs were matched against a reference library of SARS-CoV-2-specific TCRs generated with the MIRA antigen-specificity platform. Breadth meant the fraction of unique TCRs that were SARS-CoV-2-associated, whereas depth meant the fraction of total T cells that were SARS-CoV-2-associated. Using the MIRA data, every spike-specific TCR was mapped to the spike region that the TCR reacted to and assigned to either a CD4 or a CD8 class. Log10-transformed breadth and depth values were compared by one-way ANOVA with Sidak's multiple comparisons tests. TCRdb re-hosts the immuneACCESS table, in-frame sequences only. Its copies lack some clones; in the studies checked, an unresolved V gene accounts for under half of them, and the cause for the rest is not known. V and J calls and clone size are copied from that table; D and trimming were computed from the DNA. This sample gives about 150,000 clones in total; approximately 90% of them show up just once. The ten top clones hold roughly 3.7% of the sample.

V loses 4 bases, J loses 5 bases, and the germline ends lie 2 bases apart. As encoded in the germline V gene (reference sequence), CDR1 is WNHNN while CDR2 is SYGVQD. The CDR3, from cysteine to phenylalanine, totals 11 residues. The read is trimmed to its CDR3 DNA, 33 bases read in frame from base 1. The rearrangement joined TRBV10-1 to TRBJ2-2, with the identity of the D gene unclear. The specimen comprised peripheral blood, sampled on day 0 of AZD1222 vaccination. The receptor was derived from an adult in good health. The bases are TGCGCCAGCAGTGCAACCGGGGAGCTGTTTTTT. Its coded protein is CASSATGELFF.